These 3 T cell receptor beta chains were sequenced from one sample in a study of CD8 T cells in ankylosing spondylitis. MiXCR, applied by TCRdb to the 5' RACE reads, yields one record per CDR3 protein. The sample yields hundreds of thousands of distinct CDR3 sequences, 12% seen once. These receptors lack a known antigen. Whole-study findings and limits: Blood of patients with ankylosing spondylitis appeared to be characterized by a TCR beta motif of several highly homologous variants.

Sequencing used blood, either unsorted or a sorted T cell fraction (not recorded which). These receptors came from a male donor with ankylosing spondylitis.

This clonotype appeared many times. Here the CDR3 DNA reads TGTGCCAGCAGTCCACGGACAGGTCTTGGGGATGAGCAGTTCTTC. Its translation: CASSPRTGLGDEQFF. The chain links TRBV12-3 or TRBV12-4 to TRBJ2-1; 7 bases fit TRBD1. Germline trimming cut 5 bases from V and 8 bases from J; bases unmatched to any gene: 12. The CDR3 has 15 residues.

The chain employs TRBV5-1 and TRBJ2-2; 11 bases fit TRBD1. Germline-derived CDR1 and CDR2 are SGHRS and YFSETQ. V gave up 4 bases and J gave up 4 bases; unmatched junction bases: 6. This CDR3 is 16 amino acids long. CDR3 coding DNA: TGCGCCAGCAGCGCGGGACAGGGGGTACCCACCGGGGAGCTGTTTTTT. As protein: CASSAGQGVPTGELFF.

This clonotype has just a few counts. V usage is TRBV5-1 and J usage is TRBJ2-7; 12 bases are a match to TRBD1. This CDR3 region has 16 residues. J lost 5 bases, V lost 1 base, and 7 bases had no gene match. The germline V gene encodes CDR1 SGHRS and CDR2 YFSETQ. CDR3 amino acids: CASSLPPGQGANEQYF. CDR3 bases: TGCGCCAGCAGCTTGCCCCCGGGACAGGGGGCCAACGAGCAGTACTTC. Full variable domain (rest looked up from reference TRBV5-1 and TRBJ2-7): KAGVTQTPRYLIKTRGQQVTLSCSPISGHRSVSWYQQTPGQGLQFLFEYFSETQRNKGNFPGRFSGRQFSNSRSEMNVSTLELGDSALYLCASSLPPGQGANEQYFGPGTRLTVT.